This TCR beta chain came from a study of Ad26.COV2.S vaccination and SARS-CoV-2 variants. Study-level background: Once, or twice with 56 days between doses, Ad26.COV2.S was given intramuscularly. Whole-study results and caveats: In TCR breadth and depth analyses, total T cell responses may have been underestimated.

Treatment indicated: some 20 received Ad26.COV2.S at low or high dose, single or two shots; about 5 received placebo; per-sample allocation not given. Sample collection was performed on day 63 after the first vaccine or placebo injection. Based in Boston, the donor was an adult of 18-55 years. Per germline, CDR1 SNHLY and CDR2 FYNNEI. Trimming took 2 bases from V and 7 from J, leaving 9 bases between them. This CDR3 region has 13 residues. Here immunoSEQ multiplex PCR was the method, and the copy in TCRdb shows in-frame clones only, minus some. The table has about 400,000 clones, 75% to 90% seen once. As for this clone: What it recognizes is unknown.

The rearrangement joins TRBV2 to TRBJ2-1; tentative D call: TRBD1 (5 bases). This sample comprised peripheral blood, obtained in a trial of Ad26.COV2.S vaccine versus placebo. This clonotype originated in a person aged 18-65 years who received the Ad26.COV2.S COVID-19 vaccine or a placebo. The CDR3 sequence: CASSETRQNEQFF. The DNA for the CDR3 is TGTGCCAGCAGTGAAACTCGACAGAATGAGCAGTTCTTC.